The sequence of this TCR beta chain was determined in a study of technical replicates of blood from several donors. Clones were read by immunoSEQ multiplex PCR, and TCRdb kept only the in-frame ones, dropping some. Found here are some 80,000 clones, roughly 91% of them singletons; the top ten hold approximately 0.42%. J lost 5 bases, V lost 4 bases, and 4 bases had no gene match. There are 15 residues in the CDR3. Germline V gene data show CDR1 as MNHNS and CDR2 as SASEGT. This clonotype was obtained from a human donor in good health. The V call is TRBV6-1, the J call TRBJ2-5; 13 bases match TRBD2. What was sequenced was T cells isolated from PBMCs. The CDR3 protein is CASSGLAGGRETQYF. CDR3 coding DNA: TGTGCCAGCAGTGGACTAGCGGGAGGTAGGGAGACCCAGTACTTC.